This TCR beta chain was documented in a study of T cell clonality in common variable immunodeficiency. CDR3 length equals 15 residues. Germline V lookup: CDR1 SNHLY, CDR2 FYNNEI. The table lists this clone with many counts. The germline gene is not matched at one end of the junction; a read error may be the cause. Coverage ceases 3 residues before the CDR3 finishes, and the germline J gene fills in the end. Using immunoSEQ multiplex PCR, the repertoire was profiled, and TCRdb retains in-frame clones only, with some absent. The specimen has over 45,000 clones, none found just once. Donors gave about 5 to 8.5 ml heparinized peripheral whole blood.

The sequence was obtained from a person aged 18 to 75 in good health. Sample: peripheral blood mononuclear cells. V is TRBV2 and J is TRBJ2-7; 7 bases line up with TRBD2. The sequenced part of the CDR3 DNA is TGTGCCAGCAGCGAAGCAATCCGGGGGGATTACGAG. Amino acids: CASSEAIRGDYE. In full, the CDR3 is CASSEAIRGDYEQYF.